The next 24 T cell receptor beta chains were all read from a single sample in a study of T cell responses to AZD1222 COVID-19 vaccine. The assay was immunoSEQ multiplex PCR, and TCRdb's table has in-frame clones only and misses some. The table has 110,000 or so clones, roughly nine tenths seen once; the top ten hold roughly 4.7%. This material consisted of peripheral blood, taken on day 0 of AZD1222 vaccination. The source of these receptors is an adult in good health.

The rearrangement links TRBV7-6 to TRBJ1-3; TRBD1 matches 10 bases. The CDR3 has 15 residues. The ends lost 8 bases at V and 8 bases at J; junction bases unmatched: 12. CDR1 and CDR2 (germline): SGHVS, FNYEAQ. The CDR3 coding sequence is TGTGCCAGCGGACTTAGGGGGACAGGGGTGGACACCATATATTTT. Translated: CASGLRGTGVDTIYF.

The gene calls are TRBV7-9 and TRBJ2-7; 8 nucleotides align to TRBD1. V trimming: 10 bases; J trimming: 0 bases; junction bases outside the gene matches: 8. The CDR3 is 14 amino acids. Germline V lookup: CDR1 SEHNR, CDR2 FQNEAQ (reference sequence). The DNA for the CDR3 is TGTGCCACTATCAGGGACAGGAGCTCCTACGAGCAGTACTTC. It translates to CATIRDRSSYEQYF.

The chain carries TRBV30 and TRBJ1-1; tentative D call: TRBD1 (6 bases). CDR1 GTSNPN and CDR2 SVGIG come from the germline V gene (reference sequence). Trimming removed 2 bases from V and 5 bases from J, with 15 bases in between. CDR3 size: 14 residues. For the CDR3, the DNA is TGTGCCTGGAGTCTCCACACAGGGAGGACTGAAGCTTTCTTT. This translates into CAWSLHTGRTEAFF. The variable domain in full, with the rest retrieved from reference TRBV30 and TRBJ1-1, is SQTIHQWPATLVQPVGSPLSLECTVEGTSNPNLYWYRQAAGRGLQLLFYSVGIGQISSEVPQNLSASRPQDRQFILSSKKLLLSDSGFYLCAWSLHTGRTEAFFGQGTRLTVV.

The chain recombines TRBV5-8 with TRBJ2-5, with a weak D call TRBD2 (6 bases). Germline V CDR1 and CDR2: SGHTS, YDEGEE. V lost 0 bases to trimming and J lost 4 bases, with 13 bases between them. There are 15 residues in the CDR3. CDR3 protein: CASSLAISGVETQYF. The CDR3 DNA is TGTGCCAGCAGCTTGGCTATCTCGGGGGTAGAGACCCAGTACTTC.

The chain links TRBV15 to TRBJ1-1; D not resolved. The V end was cut by 0 bases, the J end by 4 bases, with 6 bases between. CDR3 length: 13 residues. Looked up from germline, CDR1 is LNHNV and CDR2 is YYDKDF (reference sequence). CDR3 region: CATSRDFGTEAFF. The CDR3 nucleotides are TGTGCCACCAGCAGAGATTTCGGCACTGAAGCTTTCTTT.

This clone was detected only once. The gene calls are TRBV29-1 and TRBJ1-2; D is uncertain. The CDR3 has 12 residues. Trimming stripped 6 bases from V and 0 bases from J, with 8 bases between. The germline V gene has CDR1 SQVTM and CDR2 ANQGSEA. The CDR3 bases are TGCAGCGTGGTTCATTCTAACTATGGCTACACCTTC. It codes for CSVVHSNYGYTF.

This clone appeared a single time. The CDR3 DNA reads TGTGCCAGCTCACCACAGACGGGGGATGAAAAACTGTTTTTT. Translation gives CASSPQTGDEKLFF. The J gene is TRBJ1-4, the V gene TRBV18, with D possibly being TRBD1 (5 bases). The V gene's germline CDR1 is KGHSH and CDR2 LQKENI. Trimming removed 1 base from V and 6 bases from J, with 9 bases in between. The CDR3 covers 14 residues.

The rearrangement uses TRBV10-3 and TRBJ1-1; D not certain. This CDR3 contains 15 residues. Trimming took off 7 bases at V and 1 base at J, with 16 bases between the two ends. Germline values: CDR1 ENHRY, CDR2 SYGVKD. CDR3 in DNA: TGTGCCATCACTCAAGGCTCTCCGAGGAACACTGAAGCTTTCTTT. It translates to CAITQGSPRNTEAFF.

This chain joins TRBV30 and TRBJ1-4, with no clear D. CDR1 GTSNPN and CDR2 SVGIG come from the germline V gene (reference sequence). V gave up 1 base and J gave up 3 bases, with 12 bases separating them. This CDR3 region has 15 residues. In nucleotides, the CDR3 is TGTGCCTGGAGTGAAGGATACGGGTCTAATGAAAAACTGTTTTTT. It encodes CAWSEGYGSNEKLFF.

V is TRBV19 and J is TRBJ2-3, with TRBD2 matching over 11 bases. The CDR3 is made up of 15 amino acids. The junction had 5 bases not matched to a gene; V was cut back by 6 bases and J by 3 bases. From germline, CDR1 is LNHDA and CDR2 SQIVND (reference sequence). The CDR3 sequence is CASRQLAGDTDTQYF. The CDR3 DNA follows: TGTGCCAGTAGGCAACTAGCGGGGGATACAGATACGCAGTATTTT.

The chain is built from TRBV7-2 and TRBJ2-7; 8 bases line up with TRBD1. Germline CDR1 SGHTA, CDR2 FQGNSA. Unmatched junction bases numbered 10, after V lost 0 bases and J lost 3 bases. The CDR3 consists of 17 residues. The CDR3 here is CASSLAWLGQESYEQYF. DNA of the CDR3: TGTGCCAGCAGCTTAGCTTGGTTGGGACAGGAGAGCTACGAGCAGTACTTC.

Only one count was recorded for this clone. This chain joins TRBV4-1 and TRBJ2-1; D perhaps matches TRBD2 (6 bases). This CDR3 is built from 14 residues. Deletions cut 3 bases from V and 4 bases from J, with 10 bases between. Germline V gives CDR1 MGHRA, CDR2 YSYEKL. CDR3 coding DNA: TGCGCCAGCAGCCACCAACGGGGGTACAATGAGCAGTTCTTC. It yields the protein CASSHQRGYNEQFF.

The chain uses TRBV2 and TRBJ2-5, with 8 bases that match TRBD2. The CDR3 has 16 amino acids. V lost 2 bases and J lost 1; bases outside the gene matches: 6. The germline V gene has CDR1 SNHLY and CDR2 FYNNEI. CDR3 DNA: TGTGCCAGCAGTGAACGGGGTAGCGGGGCCCAAGAGACCCAGTACTTC. Translated: CASSERGSGAQETQYF.

V usage is TRBV5-4 and J usage is TRBJ2-7, with 7 positions matching TRBD1. The CDR3 loop spans 13 amino acids. Germline loops: CDR1 SGHNT, CDR2 YYREEE (reference sequence). V dropped 3 bases and J dropped 3; count of bases not matched to a gene: 3. The CDR3 is CASSSGQHYEQYF. For the CDR3, the DNA is TGTGCCAGCAGCTCGGGACAGCACTACGAGCAGTACTTC.

V usage is TRBV10-3 and J usage is TRBJ2-7; 7 positions agree with TRBD1. Germline CDR1 is ENHRY and CDR2 is SYGVKD. J was trimmed by 4 bases and V by 6 bases; bases with no gene match: 12. The CDR3 spans 15 residues. CDR3 loop: CAISSDRVAGYEQYF. CDR3 DNA: TGTGCCATCAGCTCCGACAGGGTCGCCGGGTACGAGCAGTACTTC.

The CDR3 region is CASSDHYTQPQHF. The CDR3 DNA follows: TGTGCCAGCAGCGACCATTACACTCAGCCCCAGCATTTT. The genes are TRBV7-9 and TRBJ1-5; D unresolved. Germline CDR1 and CDR2: SEHNR and FQNEAQ (reference sequence). V was trimmed by 5 bases and J by 6 bases, leaving 11 bases between them. This CDR3 is built from 13 residues.

The chain joins TRBV5-1 to TRBJ1-1, with 9 bases matching TRBD1. V dropped 2 bases and J dropped 2; count of bases not matched to a gene: 7. Germline V gene lookup returns CDR1 SGHRS and CDR2 YFSETQ. CDR3 length: 16 residues. In DNA form, the CDR3 reads TGCGCCAGCAGCTTAAAACAGGGGGCGTTAAACACTGAAGCTTTCTTT. The encoded protein is CASSLKQGALNTEAFF.

This clone was counted a single time. The rearrangement joins TRBV15 to TRBJ2-1; the match to TRBD1 covers 8 bases. The CDR3 length is 16 residues. Germline CDR1 is LNHNV and CDR2 is YYDKDF (reference sequence). The V gene end was trimmed by 3 bases and the J gene end by 9 bases; junction bases not matched to a gene: 13. The CDR3 region has the DNA TGTGCCACCAGCAGGACCTCGAAATCGACAGGGGTTGAGCAGTTCTTC. It yields the protein CATSRTSKSTGVEQFF.

V and J are TRBV6-2 or TRBV6-3 and TRBJ1-4; 7 bases map to TRBD1. J gave up 8 bases and V 6 bases, and 6 bases lay outside the gene matches. The CDR3 sequence is 13 residues long. Germline V CDR1 and CDR2: MNHEY, SVGEGT. The CDR3 DNA is TGTGCCAGCAGCCGACAGGGAGGCGAAAAACTGTTTTTT. It codes for CASSRQGGEKLFF.

This chain joins TRBV2 and TRBJ2-7; 10 positions agree with TRBD1. J lost 9 bases, V lost 3 bases, and 11 bases had no gene match. Germline loops: CDR1 SNHLY, CDR2 FYNNEI. The CDR3 is made up of 15 amino acids. Written as DNA, the CDR3 is TGTGCCAGCAGTGATATTGGGACAGGGGTGAACGGGCAGTACTTC. Protein product: CASSDIGTGVNGQYF.

V is TRBV30 and J is TRBJ1-5; no reliable D call. Trimming stripped 7 bases from V and 0 bases from J, with 10 bases between. The CDR3 length is 13 residues. CDR1 is GTSNPN and CDR2 is SVGIG in the germline V gene (reference sequence). The CDR3 sequence is CAFYRDSNQPQHF. CDR3 coding DNA: TGTGCCTTCTACAGAGATAGCAATCAGCCCCAGCATTTT.

V gene TRBV16 combines with J gene TRBJ1-5, with TRBD1 identical over 8 bases. The germline V gene encodes CDR1 KGHSY and CDR2 FQNENV. J gave up 6 bases and V 2 bases, and 6 bases lay outside the gene matches. The CDR3 extends over 15 amino acids. The DNA of the CDR3 is TGTGCCAGCAGCCAAAATGGACAGGGTACTCAGCCCCAGCATTTT. It encodes CASSQNGQGTQPQHF.

The chain uses TRBV19 and TRBJ1-2, with 7 positions matching TRBD1. After removal of 1 base from V and 12 bases from J, the junction contained 14 bases not matched to a gene. From germline, CDR1 is LNHDA and CDR2 SQIVND (reference sequence). The CDR3 is 15 amino acids. The chain's CDR3 is CASSIADRSGEVDTF. CDR3 in DNA: TGTGCCAGTAGTATAGCGGACAGGTCGGGGGAGGTCGACACCTTC.

The chain employs TRBV5-6 and TRBJ2-7, with 9 bases aligning to TRBD1. Germline CDR1 reads SGHDT; CDR2 reads YYEEEE. Trimming at V came to 0 bases and at J to 7 bases, leaving 8 bases not matched to a gene. CDR3 length: 15 residues. The CDR3 DNA is TGTGCCAGCAGCTTGGTTGACAGGGGGACAGGTGAGCAGTACTTC. Amino acid sequence: CASSLVDRGTGEQYF.